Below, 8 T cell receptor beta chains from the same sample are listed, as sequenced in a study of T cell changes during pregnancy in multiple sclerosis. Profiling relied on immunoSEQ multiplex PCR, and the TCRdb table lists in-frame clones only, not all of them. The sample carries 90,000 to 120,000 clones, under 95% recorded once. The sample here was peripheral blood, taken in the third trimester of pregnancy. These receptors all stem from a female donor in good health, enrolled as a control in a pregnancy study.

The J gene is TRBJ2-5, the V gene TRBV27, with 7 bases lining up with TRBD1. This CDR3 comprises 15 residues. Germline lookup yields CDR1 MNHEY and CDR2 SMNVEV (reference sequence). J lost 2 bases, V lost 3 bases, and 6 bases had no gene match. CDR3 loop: CASSLGQTYQETQYF. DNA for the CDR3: TGTGCCAGCAGTTTGGGACAGACCTATCAAGAGACCCAGTACTTC.

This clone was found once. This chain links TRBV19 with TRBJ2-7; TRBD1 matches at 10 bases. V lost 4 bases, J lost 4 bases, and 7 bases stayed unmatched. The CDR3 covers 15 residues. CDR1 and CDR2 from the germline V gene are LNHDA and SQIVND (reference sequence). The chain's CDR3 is CASSTTGTGVYEQYF. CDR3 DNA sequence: TGTGCCAGTAGTACTACCGGGACAGGGGTGTACGAGCAGTACTTC.

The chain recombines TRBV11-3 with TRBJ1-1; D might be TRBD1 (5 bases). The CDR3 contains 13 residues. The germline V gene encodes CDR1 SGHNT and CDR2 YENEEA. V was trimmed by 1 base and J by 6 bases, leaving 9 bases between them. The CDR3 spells CASSLVGGSEAFF. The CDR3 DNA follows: TGTGCCAGCAGCTTAGTGGGGGGTTCTGAAGCTTTCTTT.

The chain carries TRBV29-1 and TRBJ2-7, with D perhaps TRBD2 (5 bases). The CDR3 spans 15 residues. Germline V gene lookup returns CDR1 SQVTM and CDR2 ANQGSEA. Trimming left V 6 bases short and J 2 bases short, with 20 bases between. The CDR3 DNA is TGCAGCGTCCCAGACTACAGTGGACCGACCTACGAGCAGTACTTC. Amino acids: CSVPDYSGPTYEQYF.

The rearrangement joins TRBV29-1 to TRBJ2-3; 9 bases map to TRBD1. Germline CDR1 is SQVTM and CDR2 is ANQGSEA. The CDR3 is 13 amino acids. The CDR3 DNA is TGCAGTGCCACAGGGGGCCGCACAGATACGCAGTATTTT. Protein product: CSATGGRTDTQYF.

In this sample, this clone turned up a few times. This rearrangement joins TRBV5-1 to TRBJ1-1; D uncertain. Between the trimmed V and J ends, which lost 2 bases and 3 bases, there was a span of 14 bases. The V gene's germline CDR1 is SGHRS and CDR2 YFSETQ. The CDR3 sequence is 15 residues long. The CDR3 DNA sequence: TGCGCCAGCAGCTTTGGTCACGGGAGGGACACTGAAGCTTTCTTT. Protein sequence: CASSFGHGRDTEAFF.

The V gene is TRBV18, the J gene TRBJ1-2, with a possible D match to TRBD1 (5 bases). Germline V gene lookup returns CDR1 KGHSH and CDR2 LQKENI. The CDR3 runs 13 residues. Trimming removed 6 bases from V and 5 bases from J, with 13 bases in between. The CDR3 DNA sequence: TGTGCCAGCTCGGCGGGGCAGGAGTATGGCTACACCTTC. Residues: CASSAGQEYGYTF.

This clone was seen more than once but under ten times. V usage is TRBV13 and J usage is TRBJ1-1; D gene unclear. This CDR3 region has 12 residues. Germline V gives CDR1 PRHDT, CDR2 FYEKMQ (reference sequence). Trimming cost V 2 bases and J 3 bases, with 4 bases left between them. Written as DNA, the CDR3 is TGTGCCAGCAGCTTATCGGACACTGAAGCTTTCTTT. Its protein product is CASSLSDTEAFF.